This TCR beta chain stems from a study of blood T cell repertoires in COVID-19. For the study at large: T cells, B-cell-depleted T cells, or PBMCs supplied cDNA or gDNA.

Under the authors' procedure: Amplification of reference gene primers was used by the study to estimate nucleated cell counts. Using immunoSEQ multiplex PCR, the repertoire was profiled, and TCRdb retains in-frame clones only, with some absent. Clone size and the V and J calls come from that table; the DNA yielded D and trimming. Of about 210,000 clones in the sample, 81% are singletons; the top ten hold 8.5% to 10%. There are a few counts of this clone. Individuals aged roughly 18 to 95 years were recruited from fewer than 30 US areas. Clinical history as reported by participants underpinned cohort assignment. The clonotype originates from a woman aged 45-65 years with acute COVID-19. Sequencing used PBMCs or T cells enriched from blood (not recorded which).

Here the CDR3 reads CASQAGHSTDTQYF. CDR3 bases: TGCGCCAGCCAGGCGGGTCATAGCACAGATACGCAGTATTTT. The chain combines TRBV4-1 with TRBJ2-3, with D possibly being TRBD2 (5 bases). The length of the CDR3 is 14 residues. V was cut by 8 bases and J by 0 bases, with 12 bases left in between. Germline CDR1 reads MGHRA; CDR2 reads YSYEKL.